This TCR beta chain is drawn from a study of PD-1 blockade in classical Hodgkin lymphoma. Only in-frame clones appear in the TCRdb table, and some are missing; sequencing was by immunoSEQ multiplex PCR. The sample has around 28,000 clones; 70% to 90% are singletons. Each patient experienced a relapse that followed autologous stem cell transplantation, and brentuximab vedotin exposure varied. Germline CDR1 is MNHNS and CDR2 is SASEGT. The V and J ends lost 8 bases and 3 bases, in that order; junction bases with no gene match: 5. The CDR3 is 13 amino acids. The chain links TRBV6-1 to TRBJ2-7; 9 nucleotides match TRBD1. This receptor was taken from a human donor with classical Hodgkin lymphoma. Sequenced here: peripheral blood mononuclear cells (PBMCs), sampled before the second cycle of nivolumab. The CDR3 protein is CASRWDRDYEQYF. The DNA for the CDR3 is TGTGCCAGCCGCTGGGACAGGGACTACGAGCAGTACTTC.